This entry features one TCR beta chain sequence. Antigen unknown. The same CDR3 arises from other DNA sequences in this sample as well. Extracted RNA was reverse transcribed, and the resulting cDNA served as sequencing template. Measured with immunoSEQ multiplex PCR; TCRdb has only the in-frame clones, and not every one. The table shows 150,000 or so clones, with approximately 53% occurring only once. Cell sorting on a FACSAria was used to separate CD4+ and CD8+ T cells from the PBMCs. This sample is part of a study of CD8+ T cells in alopecia areata. Study-level findings and limits: Higher clonality was seen in lesional scalp than in normal scalp, especially in alopecia totalis/universalis. Sequencing of scalp samples also captures resident alphabeta T cells of normal skin.

The sample consisted of CD8+ T cells sorted from blood, taken at week 0. The sequence was collected from a human donor with alopecia areata.

CDR3 coding DNA: TGCAGCGTTGGAGGGGGCTATGGCTACACCTTC. Encoded protein: CSVGGGYGYTF. The chain carries TRBV29-1 and TRBJ1-2; possible D gene TRBD1, 6 bases. V was pared by 4 bases and J by 4 bases, with 7 bases between. The CDR3 runs 11 residues. CDR1 and CDR2 from the germline V gene are SQVTM and ANQGSEA.